Shown below are 20 T cell receptor beta chains from a single sample sequenced in a study of blood T cell repertoires in COVID-19. Sequenced by immunoSEQ multiplex PCR; TCRdb stores in-frame clones only, minus some. The table has about 210,000 clones, around four fifths seen once. Source material: peripheral blood. The receptors shown here come from a man aged 50-59 years with active or convalescent COVID-19.

The chain is built from TRBV3-1 (or the pseudogene TRBV3-2) and TRBJ2-1; TRBD2 aligns across 11 bases. V shed 2 bases, J shed 3 bases, and the junction held 3 bases outside the gene matches. Looked up from germline, CDR1 is LGHDT and CDR2 is YNNKEL (reference sequence). There are 16 residues in the CDR3. For the CDR3, the DNA is TGTGCCAGCAGCCAAACTAGCGGGAGTAACTACAATGAGCAGTTCTTC. Its protein product is CASSQTSGSNYNEQFF.

The chain is built from TRBV4-1 and TRBJ2-5; D not certain. With 4 bases removed from V and 4 bases from J, the gap between germline ends came to 10 bases. CDR3 size: 13 residues. Germline-derived CDR1 and CDR2 are MGHRA and YSYEKL. The CDR3: CASSLAMRETQYF. CDR3 coding DNA: TGCGCCAGCAGCCTTGCGATGAGAGAGACCCAGTACTTC.

The V call is TRBV30, the J call TRBJ2-7, with 12 bases that match TRBD1. The J segment lost 4 bases and the V segment lost 5 bases, leaving 6 bases of the junction unmatched. The CDR3 length is 14 residues. Germline CDR1 GTSNPN, CDR2 SVGIG (reference sequence). CDR3 in amino acids: CAWGGQGAEYEQYF. CDR3 sequence (DNA): TGTGCCTGGGGGGGACAGGGGGCGGAATACGAGCAGTACTTC.

A few counts support this clone. This sequence joins TRBV5-4 and TRBJ2-3, with D tentatively TRBD1 (5 bases). The CDR3 runs 15 residues. Looked up from germline, CDR1 is SGHNT and CDR2 is YYREEE (reference sequence). The V end lost 6 bases, the J end lost 4 bases, and 18 bases lay between the germline ends. For the CDR3, the DNA is TGTGCCAGCACCCAGGGTTTCTTTGGAGCAGATACGCAGTATTTT. It specifies CASTQGFFGADTQYF.

The gene calls are TRBV15 and TRBJ1-3; 7 nucleotides line up with TRBD1. This CDR3 is 17 amino acids long. In germline, CDR1 is LNHNV, CDR2 YYDKDF (reference sequence). The ends lost 2 bases at V and 4 bases at J; junction bases unmatched: 11. The CDR3 DNA is TGTGCCACCAGCAGAACCGGGACAGCCCTTCAGGGAAACACCATATATTTT. This encodes CATSRTGTALQGNTIYF.

V is TRBV15 and J is TRBJ2-4, with 10 nucleotides matching TRBD2. Germline CDR1 LNHNV, CDR2 YYDKDF (reference sequence). The CDR3 is 21 residues long. Trimming removed 0 bases from V and 2 bases from J; junction bases left unmatched: 16. This CDR3 is CATSRDLGSLAGVGPKNIQYF. The CDR3 nucleotides read TGTGCCACCAGCAGAGATTTGGGTAGTCTAGCGGGAGTGGGCCCCAAAAACATTCAGTACTTC.

The rearrangement uses TRBV25-1 and TRBJ2-2, with 13 bases aligning to TRBD2. CDR3 length equals 18 residues. CDR1 is MGHDK, CDR2 SYGVNS, per germline. Trimming took 7 bases from V and 1 from J; bases not matched to a gene: 9. This CDR3 is CASTGLAGVSGNTGELFF. The CDR3 DNA follows: TGTGCCAGCACCGGACTAGCGGGAGTAAGTGGGAACACCGGGGAGCTGTTTTTT.

The gene calls are TRBV15 and TRBJ2-4, with 7 nucleotides matching TRBD1. This CDR3 has 12 residues. Per the germline V gene, CDR1 is LNHNV and CDR2 is YYDKDF (reference sequence). Losses at the gene ends were 4 bases for V and 10 bases for J; bases not matched to a gene: 4. The CDR3 DNA reads as TGTGCCACCAGCACGACAGGGTCTATTCAGTACTTC. This encodes CATSTTGSIQYF.

The V call is TRBV18, the J call TRBJ2-7; 7 bases agree with TRBD1. V lost 3 bases, J lost 2 bases, and 4 bases stayed unmatched. This CDR3 has 14 amino acids. CDR1 and CDR2 (germline): KGHSH, LQKENI. CDR3 sequence (DNA): TGTGCCAGCTCACCCGGACAGGAAACCTACGAGCAGTACTTC. This encodes CASSPGQETYEQYF.

The rearrangement links TRBV6-5 to TRBJ2-5; D is possibly TRBD1 (5 bases). Deletions cut 7 bases from V and 2 bases from J, with 11 bases between. This CDR3 has 13 amino acids. CDR1 is MNHEY, CDR2 SVGAGI, per germline. The CDR3 region has the DNA TGTGCCAGCACAAGGGGTCAACAAGAGACCCAGTACTTC. This encodes CASTRGQQETQYF.

This sequence joins TRBV13 and TRBJ2-7, with TRBD1 matching 11 bases. CDR1 is PRHDT, CDR2 FYEKMQ, per germline (reference sequence). The CDR3 spans 16 residues. Trimming removed 4 bases from V and 4 bases from J; junction bases left unmatched: 9. CDR3: CASSWTGTGGRYEQYF. The CDR3 DNA sequence: TGTGCCAGCAGCTGGACCGGGACAGGGGGTAGATACGAGCAGTACTTC.

The chain combines TRBV7-2 with TRBJ2-1; D is unclear. V lost 5 bases to trimming and J lost 6 bases, with 8 bases between them. Germline loops: CDR1 SGHTA, CDR2 FQGNSA. The CDR3 extends over 12 amino acids. CDR3 sequence reads: CASSQSFNEQFF. The CDR3 DNA is TGTGCCAGCAGCCAGTCTTTCAATGAGCAGTTCTTC.

The chain is built from TRBV19 and TRBJ1-1, with no clear D. The V end lost 5 bases, the J end lost 8 bases, and 12 bases lay between the germline ends. This CDR3 has 12 residues. Germline lookup yields CDR1 LNHDA and CDR2 SQIVND (reference sequence). This chain's CDR3 is CASSPLGWEAFF. CDR3 nucleotides: TGTGCCAGTAGTCCCCTGGGCTGGGAAGCTTTCTTT.

This clone was seen a handful of times. This chain connects TRBV3-1 (or the pseudogene TRBV3-2) to TRBJ1-3; D uncertain. The CDR3 loop spans 13 amino acids. Trimming shortened V by 0 bases and J by 4 bases, and 4 bases separated the two germline ends. Germline CDR1 reads LGHDT; CDR2 reads YNNKEL (reference sequence). CDR3: CASSQDRGNTIYF. CDR3 nucleotide sequence: TGTGCCAGCAGCCAAGATAGAGGAAACACCATATATTTT.

The rearrangement links TRBV6-5 to TRBJ2-2, with TRBD1 matching 7 bases. CDR3 length: 15 residues. V gave up 6 bases and J gave up 5 bases; unmatched junction bases: 9. Germline CDR1 MNHEY, CDR2 SVGAGI. The CDR3 loop reads CASSKQGRLTGELFF. In nucleotides, the CDR3 is TGTGCCAGCAGCAAACAGGGGCGGTTAACCGGGGAGCTGTTTTTT.

Only one count was recorded for this clone. The V call is TRBV10-3, the J call TRBJ1-2, with 7 bases lining up with TRBD1. The J segment lost 4 bases and the V segment lost 8 bases, leaving 7 bases of the junction unmatched. Germline V CDR1 and CDR2: ENHRY, SYGVKD. This CDR3 comprises 13 residues. The CDR3 reads CAIYEQGLYGYTF. CDR3 DNA: TGTGCCATCTACGAACAGGGGCTCTATGGCTACACCTTC.

The V call is TRBV19, the J call TRBJ2-2; 8 nucleotides line up with TRBD1. The CDR3 consists of 13 residues. Per germline, CDR1 LNHDA and CDR2 SQIVND (reference sequence). V lost 8 bases and J lost 6; bases outside the gene matches: 5. The CDR3 loop reads CASWDRSAGELFF. DNA of the CDR3: TGTGCCAGTTGGGACAGGTCGGCCGGGGAGCTGTTTTTT.

The genes are TRBV25-1 and TRBJ1-1; a weak D match, TRBD1 (5 bases). This CDR3 comprises 14 residues. Trimming removed 4 bases from V and 8 bases from J, with 17 bases in between. CDR1 is MGHDK, CDR2 SYGVNS, per germline. CDR3 in amino acids: CASSAPAGMKEAFF. The CDR3 bases are TGTGCCAGCAGTGCCCCGGCAGGGATGAAGGAAGCTTTCTTT.

V is TRBV5-8 and J is TRBJ1-1, with 9 bases matching TRBD1. Germline V gene sequence: CDR1 SGHTS, CDR2 YDEGEE. Losses at the gene ends were 4 bases for V and 5 bases for J; bases not matched to a gene: 6. The CDR3 has 14 amino acids. The CDR3 DNA sequence: TGTGCCAGCAGCATCGACAGGGGGTTAACTGAAGCTTTCTTT. As protein: CASSIDRGLTEAFF. Based on the CDR3 plus reference TRBV5-8 and TRBJ1-1, the full variable domain is EAGVTQSPTHLIKTRGQQATLRCSPISGHTSVYWYQQALGLGLQFLLWYDEGEERNRGNFPPRFSGRQFPNYSSELNVNALELEDSALYLCASSIDRGLTEAFFGQGTRLTVV.

The chain joins TRBV11-3 to TRBJ2-1; 9 bases agree with TRBD2. Germline lookup yields CDR1 SGHNT and CDR2 YENEEA. The CDR3 length is 15 residues. J lost 9 bases, V lost 0 bases, and 6 bases had no gene match. CDR3 sequence: CASSLDGGSGGEQFF. Written as DNA, the CDR3 is TGTGCCAGCAGCTTAGATGGTGGTAGCGGGGGTGAGCAGTTCTTC.